These 24 T cell receptor beta chains were all obtained from the same sample, sequenced in a study of regulatory T cells in long-lasting Graves disease. Combining iRepertoire HTBI primers with Arm-PCR of CDR3 regions, the authors built TCR beta libraries. TCRdb processed the multiplex PCR reads anew with MiXCR; each CDR3 protein has one entry. The table records 680,000 or so distinct CDR3 sequences, 15% to 20% of them present only once. Time point here: newly diagnosed GD, antithyroid drugs for less than 3 months. Generation of the TCR library employed RNA extracted from PBMCs. These records were also assigned to another study, of T cells in Graves' hyperthyroidism and ophthalmopathy.

Sequencing used peripheral blood mononuclear cells (PBMCs), obtained at new diagnosis, from a patient treated with antithyroid drugs. The receptors were sampled from a woman aged 25 to 39 with Graves disease.

At least ten counts were recorded for this clonotype. The chain combines TRBV20-1 with TRBJ1-6, with D maybe TRBD1 (6 bases). The germline CDR1 and CDR2 sequences are DFQATT and SNEGSKA (reference sequence). Deletions cut 5 bases from V and 10 bases from J, with 21 bases between. CDR3 length: 15 residues. The CDR3 DNA reads TGCAGTGCTGGGCGACAGGTCGGATCGAAGTCACCCCTCCACTTT. Protein product: CSAGRQVGSKSPLHF.

This clonotype was detected ten times or more. V and J are TRBV6-1 and TRBJ1-6, with D perhaps TRBD1 (6 bases). CDR1 is MNHNS, CDR2 SASEGT, per germline. The CDR3 runs to 18 residues. With 7 bases removed from V and 11 bases from J, the gap between germline ends came to 30 bases. The CDR3 sequence: CASTTPLGGGPNRTPLHF. CDR3 sequence (DNA): TGTGCCAGCACCACCCCCCTGGGAGGGGGACCAAATCGGACACCCCTCCACTTT.

The chain is built from TRBV6-5 and TRBJ2-2, with TRBD2 matching 7 bases. CDR3 size: 17 residues. CDR1 and CDR2 from the germline V gene are MNHEY and SVGAGI. The V and J ends lost 2 bases and 7 bases, in that order; junction bases with no gene match: 13. This chain's CDR3 is CASSYQSGIGGDGELFF. CDR3 DNA: TGTGCCAGCAGTTACCAGAGCGGGATTGGTGGGGACGGGGAGCTGTTTTTT.

This clonotype has only a few counts. The J gene is TRBJ2-1, the V gene TRBV24-1; D is undetermined. CDR1 is KGHDR, CDR2 SFDVKD, per germline. The CDR3 has 13 amino acids. V lost 5 bases and J lost 7, with 11 bases in between. Here the CDR3 reads CATSGWKENEQFF. CDR3 DNA: TGTGCCACCAGTGGCTGGAAGGAAAATGAGCAGTTCTTC.

This clonotype was observed a few times. V usage is TRBV11-1 and J usage is TRBJ2-3, with 16 bases that match TRBD2. Germline lookup yields CDR1 SGHAT and CDR2 FQDESV (reference sequence). After removal of 5 bases from V and 11 bases from J, the junction contained 7 bases not matched to a gene. CDR3 length: 15 amino acids. The CDR3 DNA follows: TGTGCCAGCAGCGGGGGACTAGCGGGAGGGCCGGGGCAGTATTTT. Translation gives CASSGGLAGGPGQYF. The full variable domain, rest sourced from reference TRBV11-1 and TRBJ2-3, is EAEVAQSPRYKITEKSQAVAFWCDPISGHATLYWYRQILGQGPELLVQFQDESVVDDSQLPKDRFSAERLKGVDSTLKIQPAELGDSAMYLCASSGGLAGGPGQYFGPGTRLTVL.

This clonotype was detected a few times. A much larger clone is a single base away; this may be a read error. The J gene is TRBJ2-7, the V gene TRBV12-3 or TRBV12-4; D possibly uses TRBD1 or TRBD2 (6 bases each). V was clipped by 6 bases and J by 0 bases, with 15 bases between them. The CDR3 consists of 15 residues. The CDR3 loop reads CASRPGAGDSYEQYF. The DNA of the CDR3 is TGTGCCAGCAGACCGGGGGCAGGGGACTCCTACGAGCAGTACTTC.

This clonotype has a count of ten or more. This chain connects TRBV28 to TRBJ1-5; no clear D. V was cut by 6 bases and J by 2 bases, with 23 bases left in between. Germline V gene data show CDR1 as MDHEN and CDR2 as SYDVKM. The CDR3 sequence is 18 residues long. CDR3 sequence reads: CASRRPGEGSGGNQPQHF. CDR3 DNA sequence: TGTGCCAGCAGGCGTCCGGGTGAGGGAAGTGGAGGCAATCAGCCCCAGCATTTT.

The V call is TRBV6-2 or TRBV6-3, the J call TRBJ2-1, with TRBD2 matching 8 bases. The CDR3 has 16 residues. The germline CDR1 and CDR2 sequences are MNHEY and SVGEGT. Trimming removed 8 bases from V and 0 bases from J; junction bases left unmatched: 9. This chain's CDR3 is CASRITGGGSYNEQFF. In DNA, the CDR3 is TGTGCCAGCCGTATAACCGGGGGGGGCTCCTACAATGAGCAGTTCTTC.

As regards this clonotype: A single base separates this from a much larger clone, so it may be a read error. The CDR3 DNA is TGTGCCACCAGTGAGTCGGCCGCCGTGGATACGCAGTATTTT. Amino acids: CATSESAAVDTQYF. The chain uses TRBV10-3 and TRBJ2-3; D unclear. Per the germline V gene, CDR1 is ENHRY and CDR2 is SYGVKD. This CDR3 spans 14 amino acids.

The chain carries TRBV20-1 and TRBJ2-3; D assignment may be TRBD1 or TRBD2 (5 bases each). V lost 3 bases and J lost 6, with 22 bases in between. CDR1 and CDR2 from the germline V gene are DFQATT and SNEGSKA (reference sequence). The CDR3 has 16 residues. CDR3 sequence: CSARGPDPDNYDTQYF. The CDR3 nucleotides are TGCAGTGCTAGGGGACCTGATCCGGACAATTATGATACGCAGTATTTT.

This clonotype was seen repeatedly, ten times or more. V is TRBV6-1 and J is TRBJ2-2; 7 nucleotides line up with TRBD2. Germline V gene lookup returns CDR1 MNHNS and CDR2 SASEGT. The CDR3 totals 14 residues. With 5 bases clipped from V and 4 bases from J, the junction kept 4 bases outside the gene matches. CDR3 protein: CASSRGSATGELFF. The CDR3 DNA follows: TGTGCCAGCAGTCGCGGGAGTGCCACCGGGGAGCTGTTTTTT.

The chain joins TRBV3-1 to TRBJ2-1; D gene ambiguous. Germline loops: CDR1 LGHDT, CDR2 YNNKEL (reference sequence). The CDR3 is made up of 14 amino acids. The V end lost 6 bases, the J end lost 5 bases, and 14 bases lay between the germline ends. CDR3 sequence (DNA): TGTGCCAGCAGAGCCAACCCACAAGACAATGAGCAGTTCTTC. Its protein is CASRANPQDNEQFF.

V is TRBV3-1 and J is TRBJ1-6; D is uncertain. The CDR3 length is 16 residues. Trimming removed 2 bases from V and 8 bases from J, with 16 bases in between. Germline CDR1 and CDR2: LGHDT and YNNKEL (reference sequence). The CDR3 loop is CASSQRRAGSYSPLHF. In DNA, the CDR3 is TGTGCCAGCAGCCAAAGGAGGGCCGGTTCCTATTCACCCCTCCACTTT.

The rearrangement joins TRBV5-1 to TRBJ2-7; 7 positions agree with TRBD1. The CDR3 is 15 amino acids. CDR1 is SGHRS and CDR2 is YFSETQ in the germline V gene. V lost 2 bases, J lost 7 bases, and 12 bases stayed unmatched. CDR3 coding DNA: TGCGCCAGCAGCTTTGGGGGACAGTCGTCAGGGGAGCAGTACTTC. This gives the protein CASSFGGQSSGEQYF.

This clonotype was counted many times. The J gene is TRBJ2-7, the V gene TRBV10-3; TRBD1 is a possible D gene (5 bases). CDR1 ENHRY and CDR2 SYGVKD come from the germline V gene. V was shortened by 10 bases and J by 7 bases, with 8 bases between the two germline ends. The CDR3 loop spans 9 amino acids. The CDR3 sequence is CATRQEQYF. CDR3 coding DNA: TGTGCCACCAGACAGGAGCAGTACTTC.

The chain carries TRBV18 and TRBJ2-6; a possible D gene is TRBD1 (5 bases). The germline V gene has CDR1 KGHSH and CDR2 LQKENI. The CDR3 extends over 16 amino acids. Trimming took off 4 bases at V and 0 bases at J, with 10 bases between the two ends. CDR3: CASSRTDSSGANVLTF. DNA for the CDR3: TGTGCCAGCTCACGCACTGACAGCTCTGGGGCCAACGTCCTGACTTTC.

CDR3 coding DNA: TGCGCCAGCTCAAACGGAGGACTAGCGGGTTCAGATACGCAGTATTTT. Encoded protein: CASSNGGLAGSDTQYF. The rearrangement links TRBV5-1 to TRBJ2-3, with TRBD2 matching over 11 bases. CDR3 length: 16 residues. After removal of 7 bases from V and 4 bases from J, the junction contained 11 bases not matched to a gene. The germline V gene encodes CDR1 SGHRS and CDR2 YFSETQ.

The chain joins TRBV15 to TRBJ2-1, with D possibly matching TRBD2 (5 bases). The germline CDR1 and CDR2 sequences are LNHNV and YYDKDF (reference sequence). This CDR3 region has 14 residues. V was trimmed by 2 bases and J by 4 bases, leaving 9 bases between them. CDR3 bases: TGTGCCACCAGCAGATCCGGGAAATACAATGAGCAGTTCTTC. This translates into CATSRSGKYNEQFF.

This clonotype has a count of ten or more. The J gene is TRBJ1-5, the V gene TRBV27, with D unresolved. The V and J ends lost 2 bases and 5 bases respectively, with 10 bases between them. The CDR3 is 14 residues long. Germline assignment: CDR1 MNHEY and CDR2 SMNVEV (reference sequence). The CDR3 DNA is TGTGCCAGCAGTTTAGGGGTCGGAGATCAGCCCCAGCATTTT. This sequence encodes CASSLGVGDQPQHF.

This clonotype was detected ten times or more. The chain recombines TRBV7-8 with TRBJ1-5; the D gene is possibly TRBD1 (6 bases). Germline V gene data show CDR1 as SGHVS and CDR2 as FQNEAQ. The CDR3 loop spans 15 amino acids. Deletions cut 2 bases from V and 1 base from J, with 9 bases between. CDR3 region: CASSLQGISNQPQHF. CDR3 in DNA: TGTGCCAGCAGCTTACAGGGGATAAGCAATCAGCCCCAGCATTTT.

This clonotype was observed many times. CDR3 bases: TGTGCCAGCAGCGACAGGGTCACAGATACGCAGTATTTT. Amino acids: CASSDRVTDTQYF. V usage is TRBV7-2 and J usage is TRBJ2-3, with 7 bases identical to TRBD1. The V gene's germline CDR1 is SGHTA and CDR2 FQGNSA. The CDR3 is made up of 13 amino acids. With V trimmed by 5 bases and J by 2 bases, 1 base remained unmatched.

This clonotype has a handful of counts. The chain couples TRBV7-2 to TRBJ2-7; D perhaps matches TRBD1 (5 bases). Germline loops: CDR1 SGHTA, CDR2 FQGNSA. Trimming left V 0 bases short and J 3 bases short, with 15 bases between. The CDR3 totals 16 residues. For the CDR3, the DNA is TGTGCCAGCAGCTTAGCGCCCAGGGCACTTTTCTACGAGCAGTACTTC. Protein sequence: CASSLAPRALFYEQYF. The full variable domain, its missing parts supplied by reference TRBV7-2 and TRBJ2-7, is GAGVSQSPSNKVTEKGKDVELRCDPISGHTALYWYRQSLGQGLEFLIYFQGNSAPDKSGLPSDRFSAERTGGSVSTLTIQRTQQEDSAVYLCASSLAPRALFYEQYFGPGTRLTVT.

This clonotype is a singleton in its sample. Likely a read error: the CDR3 ends without its conserved phenylalanine or tryptophan. This chain connects TRBV12-3 or TRBV12-4 to TRBJ2-1; perhaps TRBD1 as D (6 bases). CDR3 size: 17 residues. V was clipped by 2 bases and J by 5 bases, with 19 bases between them. In nucleotides, the CDR3 is TGTGCCAGCAGTTTAAGGGGGAGACTCGTAGGAGACAATGAGCAGTTCTAC. The encoded protein is CASSLRGRLVGDNEQFY.

The CDR3 reads CASKIGGSSYNSPLHF. The CDR3 nucleotides are TGTGCCAGCAAAATTGGAGGGAGCTCCTATAATTCACCCCTCCACTTT. The chain is built from TRBV28 and TRBJ1-6; D is unresolved. V lost 7 bases and J 0 bases, leaving 13 bases between the germline ends. The CDR3 sequence is 16 residues long. CDR1 is MDHEN and CDR2 is SYDVKM in the germline V gene.